The T cell receptor (beta chain) described here comes from a study of blood T cell repertoires in COVID-19 (dated by TCRdb to the early 2020s). Regarding the research as a whole: Samples from collaborators originated in the United States, Italy and Spain and spanned both the acute and convalescent phases of COVID-19. The material from the prospective study consisted of cDNA or gDNA derived from T cells, B-cell-depleted T cells, or PBMCs. Subjects who had been exposed to COVID-19, were actively infected with it, or had recovered from it provided the deeply sampled blood TCRbeta repertoires that made up the dataset. The repertoires were released in a freely available public database meant as a resource for research on the immune response to SARS-CoV-2. Samples were obtained from the ongoing ImmuneRACE study (first 160 participants) and from some 1,200 subjects provided by 6 global collaborators. Sample metadata almost always included a de-identified subject ID, COVID-19 status, age in years and sex. HLA class I and class II types, where available, came from metadata supplied by the sample provider rather than from assay-based typing.

Overall study outcomes, separate from this receptor: The quantity of clinical and demographic metadata differed by source and by participant and was supplied without curation.

Deletion took 2 bases off V and 3 bases off J, with a span of 12 bases between the germline ends. Including the terminal cysteine and phenylalanine, the CDR3 comprises 16 residues. Only the CDR3 DNA is retained, 48 bases long and in frame from the first base. CDR1 and CDR2, looked up from the germline V gene, are SGHRS and YFSETQ. Points on this clone: Its antigen specificity is not known. Base quality data are lacking; no much larger clone is found one base away.

Collaborating institutions collected whole blood in K2EDTA tubes following their own protocols. For TCRbeta analysis, collaborators shipped samples in one of three forms: frozen whole blood, isolated PBMCs, or DNA extracted from either of those sample types. The immunoSEQ Assay, a bias-controlled multiplex PCR, was used to amplify TCRbeta CDR3 regions from genomic DNA. Turning to the authors' computational methods: Nucleated cell counts per sample were estimated from amplification of reference gene primers within the assay. Sequence reads were collapsed and filtered to measure the absolute abundance of every unique TCRbeta CDR3 rearrangement. For each sample, productive Simpson clonality was calculated as the square root of Simpson's diversity index across productive rearrangements. TCRdb limited this immuneACCESS table to in-frame rearrangements with V and J called. A share of clones is missing; checked studies link under half to unresolved V genes, and the rest is unexplained. The DNA gave D and trimming, while V, J and clone size come from that table. Present in this sample are 40,000 to 55,000 clones, approximately 88% of which were seen just once. The ten largest make up around 3% of the sample.

The chain was built from TRBV5-1 and TRBJ2-6, with the D gene call left open. The sequencing sample was made of peripheral blood. This TCR came from a man in his fifties or sixties with active COVID-19. The DNA sequence follows: TGCGCCAGCAGCTTTGAGGCCCAACATGGGGCCAACGTCCTGACTTTC. Protein translation: CASSFEAQHGANVLTF.